This T cell receptor beta chain stems from a study of siplizumab effects on memory and regulatory T cells. J was trimmed by 9 bases and V by 5 bases; bases with no gene match: 13. Per germline, CDR1 SQVTM and CDR2 ANQGSEA. This CDR3 has 15 residues. Study-wide findings and caveats: An assignable naive or memory phenotype was lacking in roughly 75-95% of proliferating CD4+ or CD8+ clones. Significant reduction of alloreactive sequences traceable to unstimulated CD4+ memory cells was observed with siplizumab.

TCR templates, about 97,000 per sample, were assayed. Sequencing used immunoSEQ multiplex PCR; TCRdb keeps in-frame clones, though not all of them. Among 90,000 to 95,000 clones listed, 93% were seen once. Comments on this clone: Its target is unknown.

The rearrangement joins TRBV29-1 to TRBJ2-1; TRBD2 agrees at 10 bases. The sequence derives from a human donor in good health. Sequencing input: CD8+ T cells sorted from blood. The chain's CDR3 is CSVRTSGGQESEQFF. The DNA of the CDR3 is TGCAGCGTTAGGACTAGCGGCGGTCAAGAGAGTGAGCAGTTCTTC.